Each of the 14 T cell receptor beta chains below was sequenced from the same sample in a study of OX40 agonist ivuxolimab in advanced cancers. Sequencing was performed with immunoSEQ multiplex PCR; in TCRdb, only in-frame clones are kept and a portion is missing. The profile covers some 7,100 clones, with roughly 89% appearing a single time and under 2% taken by the ten largest. The material was CD4+ or CD8+ T cells sorted from blood, obtained in a trial of the OX40 agonist ivuxolimab. The receptors shown here come from an adult with an advanced solid tumor such as melanoma, head and neck, liver or kidney cancer.

The chain carries TRBV6-1 and TRBJ1-5; the D is unclear. Germline loops: CDR1 MNHNS, CDR2 SASEGT. The CDR3 has 14 amino acids. The V end lost 5 bases, the J end lost 2 bases, and 10 bases lay between the germline ends. CDR3 protein: CASSPNWGNQPQHF. CDR3 nucleotides: TGTGCCAGCAGTCCGAACTGGGGCAATCAGCCCCAGCATTTT.

This clone was counted a few times. The J gene is TRBJ2-7, the V gene TRBV27; no clear D gene. CDR1 is MNHEY and CDR2 is SMNVEV in the germline V gene (reference sequence). The CDR3 has 12 amino acids. The ends were cut back, 2 bases at V and 4 bases at J, with 6 bases in the middle. Here the CDR3 DNA reads TGTGCCAGCAGTTTAATCTTGTACGAGCAGTACTTC. It translates to CASSLILYEQYF.

This sequence joins TRBV5-8 and TRBJ2-2; D may be TRBD2 (6 bases). The CDR3 is made up of 17 amino acids. The V end lost 4 bases, the J end lost 6 bases, and 22 bases lay between the germline ends. Germline lookup yields CDR1 SGHTS and CDR2 YDEGEE. CDR3 protein: CASSVTSGTVTAGELFF. CDR3 DNA: TGTGCCAGCAGCGTGACTTCAGGGACTGTTACGGCCGGGGAGCTGTTTTTT.

The chain combines TRBV9 with TRBJ2-3, with TRBD1 as a possible D gene (5 bases). V lost 4 bases, J lost 1 base, and 19 bases lay in between. The CDR3 extends over 17 amino acids. The V gene's germline CDR1 is SGDLS and CDR2 YYNGEE. The CDR3: CASSPVVQGWGTDTQYF. The CDR3 DNA follows: TGTGCCAGCAGCCCAGTAGTGCAGGGTTGGGGCACAGATACGCAGTATTTT.

This chain uses TRBV11-2 with TRBJ2-3; D is possibly TRBD1 or TRBD2 (5 bases each). CDR1 SGHAT and CDR2 FQNNGV come from the germline V gene. V was trimmed by 2 bases and J by 0 bases, leaving 18 bases between them. CDR3 size: 18 residues. CDR3 bases: TGTGCCAGCAGCTTAAGGGGCCCCAAGACTACTAGCACAGATACGCAGTATTTT. Its protein is CASSLRGPKTTSTDTQYF. The variable domain in full, with the rest retrieved from reference TRBV11-2 and TRBJ2-3, is EAGVAQSPRYKIIEKRQSVAFWCNPISGHATLYWYQQILGQGPKLLIQFQNNGVVDDSQLPKDRFSAERLKGVDSTLKIQPAKLEDSAVYLCASSLRGPKTTSTDTQYFGPGTRLTVL.

The rearrangement joins TRBV7-8 to TRBJ2-1; a weak D match, TRBD2 (6 bases). Germline assignment: CDR1 SGHVS and CDR2 FQNEAQ. The CDR3 has 14 residues. With 5 bases removed from V and 4 bases from J, the gap between germline ends came to 12 bases. CDR3 amino acids: CASSLGRRYNEQFF. The CDR3 DNA is TGTGCCAGCAGCCTGGGGAGGCGGTACAATGAGCAGTTCTTC.

The chain combines TRBV4-1 with TRBJ1-4, with D possibly matching TRBD1 (5 bases). The V gene lost 1 base and the J gene lost 8 bases, with 17 bases spanning the gap. This CDR3 comprises 16 residues. In germline, CDR1 is MGHRA, CDR2 YSYEKL. The DNA of the CDR3 is TGCGCCAGCAGCCAAGTGGGACCCGGAGGAGGCGAAAAACTGTTTTTT. It yields the protein CASSQVGPGGGEKLFF.

The rearrangement uses TRBV7-6 and TRBJ1-2, with 9 bases matching TRBD1. Germline V gene lookup returns CDR1 SGHVS and CDR2 FNYEAQ. With V trimmed by 5 bases and J by 3 bases, 7 bases remained unmatched. The CDR3 spans 15 residues. For the CDR3, the DNA is TGTGCCAGCAGCCGACAGGGGGGCGCTGACTATGGCTACACCTTC. Amino acid sequence: CASSRQGGADYGYTF.

The chain couples TRBV11-2 to TRBJ2-7; TRBD1 might be the D (6 bases). V gave up 5 bases and J gave up 6 bases, with 20 bases separating them. The CDR3 has 15 residues. Per the germline V gene, CDR1 is SGHAT and CDR2 is FQNNGV. The CDR3 DNA reads TGTGCCAGCAGCGCCTCGACAGGCTTCGCTGGCGAGCAGTACTTC. Translating it yields CASSASTGFAGEQYF.

This clone showed up just a few times. This chain uses TRBV6-1 with TRBJ1-1, with a weak D call TRBD1 (6 bases). Trimming removed 4 bases at V and 4 bases at J, with 13 bases between. CDR3 length: 14 residues. The V gene's germline CDR1 is MNHNS and CDR2 SASEGT. This CDR3 is CASSANRALTEAFF. The CDR3 nucleotides are TGTGCCAGCAGTGCCAACAGGGCGCTCACTGAAGCTTTCTTT.

This chain links TRBV6-5 with TRBJ1-1; D unresolved. The CDR3 covers 12 residues. V lost 8 bases, J lost 7 bases, and 14 bases lay in between. In germline, CDR1 is MNHEY, CDR2 SVGAGI. CDR3 sequence: CASPEPRIEAFF. For the CDR3, the DNA is TGTGCCAGCCCTGAACCCAGAATTGAAGCTTTCTTT.

V gene TRBV11-2 combines with J gene TRBJ2-3; tentative D call: TRBD1 (6 bases). Germline CDR1 and CDR2: SGHAT and FQNNGV. The CDR3 covers 16 residues. Trimming stripped 4 bases from V and 4 bases from J, with 18 bases between. The CDR3 spells CASSSLGHRASDTQYF. In nucleotides, the CDR3 is TGTGCCAGCAGCTCTTTGGGACATAGGGCTTCAGATACGCAGTATTTT.

The chain has TRBV5-1 and TRBJ1-1, with D tentatively TRBD1 (5 bases). The germline V and J ends were trimmed by 4 bases and 1 base, with 11 bases remaining between them. Germline V CDR1 and CDR2: SGHRS, YFSETQ. CDR3 length equals 14 residues. The CDR3 sequence is CASSPDSTNTEAFF. The CDR3 nucleotides read TGCGCCAGCAGCCCCGACAGTACGAACACTGAAGCTTTCTTT.

The V gene is TRBV19, the J gene TRBJ2-3; D is unresolved. From germline, CDR1 is LNHDA and CDR2 SQIVND (reference sequence). The CDR3 contains 12 residues. Trimming cost V 4 bases and J 5 bases, with 7 bases left between them. The CDR3, as DNA: TGTGCCAGTAGTACAGTCGGAGATACGCAGTATTTT. This translates into CASSTVGDTQYF.